The 32 T cell receptor beta chains reported below all come from one sample, sequenced in a study of sequential checkpoint blockade in melanoma. Profiled with immunoSEQ multiplex PCR; TCRdb holds only in-frame clones, not every one. The sample shows around 6,000 clones, about 19% of them seen only once. The sample's treatment: randomized to nivolumab then ipilimumab (arm A) or the reverse (arm B). This material consisted of tumor tissue (inferred from file names), taken from a patient given nivolumab and ipilimumab in sequence. The receptors shown here come from a human donor with melanoma.

A few counts support this clone. The CDR3 here is CASLGQTYEQYF. The CDR3, as DNA: TGTGCCAGCCTCGGACAGACCTACGAGCAGTACTTC. The chain recombines TRBV6-8 with TRBJ2-7, with D possibly TRBD1 on 6 matching bases. This CDR3 comprises 12 residues. V lost 8 bases and J 2 bases, leaving 10 bases between the germline ends. Germline CDR1 and CDR2: MNHGY and SAAAGT.

This clone appeared a few times. The V call is TRBV9, the J call TRBJ2-7, with TRBD2 as a possible D gene (5 bases). Trimming left V 4 bases short and J 0 bases short, with 20 bases between. Germline CDR1 reads SGDLS; CDR2 reads YYNGEE. This CDR3 has 17 amino acids. CDR3 DNA: TGTGCCAGCAGCACACGACGTCGGACTCCGAGCTCCTACGAGCAGTACTTC. It is translated as CASSTRRRTPSSYEQYF.

This clone was recorded many times. The chain has TRBV11-3 and TRBJ2-3, with D possibly called TRBD1 or TRBD2 (5 bases each). V was clipped by 5 bases and J by 0 bases, with 9 bases between them. The CDR3 is 14 amino acids. Germline lookup yields CDR1 SGHNT and CDR2 YENEEA. CDR3 sequence (DNA): TGTGCCAGCAGCAGGGACCTAAGCACAGATACGCAGTATTTT. It specifies CASSRDLSTDTQYF.

This clone is labeled as medium-sized. This chain uses TRBV19 with TRBJ1-1; the D gene is possibly TRBD1 (5 bases). Germline V CDR1 and CDR2: LNHDA, SQIVND (reference sequence). The CDR3 has 13 residues. Trimming pared 5 bases from V and 2 bases from J, leaving 9 bases between. The CDR3 DNA is TGTGCCAGTAGTCAGGGATTTAACACTGAAGCTTTCTTT. Protein product: CASSQGFNTEAFF.

This clone appeared many times. The CDR3, as DNA: TGTGCCAGCAGCCCCCCCGTTGGAAACACCATATATTTT. Its protein product is CASSPPVGNTIYF. This rearrangement joins TRBV9 to TRBJ1-3; D remains ambiguous. V lost 4 bases to trimming and J lost 3 bases, with 8 bases between them. Germline V gene sequence: CDR1 SGDLS, CDR2 YYNGEE. The CDR3 spans 13 residues.

This clone counts as medium-sized. The chain couples TRBV6-8 to TRBJ2-7; a possible D gene is TRBD2 (6 bases). This CDR3 has 15 residues. V lost 0 bases, J lost 2 bases, and 11 bases lay in between. Germline assignment: CDR1 MNHGY and CDR2 SAAAGT. The chain's CDR3 is CASSYSLEGTYEQYF. CDR3 nucleotides: TGTGCCAGCAGTTACTCGTTGGAGGGCACCTACGAGCAGTACTTC.

This chain uses TRBV6-8 with TRBJ2-7; D is possibly TRBD2 (6 bases). Germline CDR1 reads MNHGY; CDR2 reads SAAAGT. The CDR3 runs 14 residues. Trimming shortened V by 10 bases and J by 7 bases, and 23 bases separated the two germline ends. This CDR3 reads CAITDFVGTPEQYF. In DNA, the CDR3 is TGTGCCATCACCGACTTCGTTGGGACTCCAGAGCAGTACTTC.

There are a few counts of this clone. The CDR3 coding sequence is TGTGCCAGCAGCTTCGGTTTCCTAGCGGGGGTCTTTGAGCAGTTCTTC. Protein: CASSFGFLAGVFEQFF. The J gene is TRBJ2-1, the V gene TRBV11-3, with 10 bases fitting TRBD2. The V and J ends lost 3 bases and 9 bases, in that order; junction bases with no gene match: 11. Germline CDR1 and CDR2: SGHNT and YENEEA. CDR3 length: 16 residues.

This chain uses TRBV18 with TRBJ1-4; TRBD1 matches at 7 bases. Germline-derived CDR1 and CDR2 are KGHSH and LQKENI. This CDR3 comprises 15 residues. The V and J ends lost 2 bases and 4 bases, in that order; junction bases with no gene match: 4. CDR3 coding DNA: TGTGCCAGCTCACCAGCGGGACAGATTAATGAAAAACTGTTTTTT. This translates into CASSPAGQINEKLFF.

This clone was seen at least ten times. The CDR3 coding sequence is TGTGCCAGCAGTTACCTTTCTAGCGGGGGGTTGGGGGAGACCCAGTACTTC. The encoded protein is CASSYLSSGGLGETQYF. This chain links TRBV6-8 with TRBJ2-5, with TRBD2 matching over 11 bases. The CDR3 length is 17 residues. Germline V gene lookup returns CDR1 MNHGY and CDR2 SAAAGT. V lost 2 bases and J lost 5; bases outside the gene matches: 10.

This clone was seen a handful of times. The chain links TRBV10-2 to TRBJ2-5; TRBD2 is a possible D gene (6 bases). In germline, CDR1 is WSHSY, CDR2 SAAADI. CDR3 length: 12 residues. The germline V and J ends were trimmed by 2 bases and 7 bases, with 8 bases remaining between them. CDR3 protein: CASSEGGGTQYF. As DNA, the CDR3 is TGCGCCAGCAGTGAGGGGGGAGGGACCCAGTACTTC.

This clone was seen a handful of times. As DNA, the CDR3 is TGTGCCAGCAGCCCCGTGGTTGGCACAGATACGCAGTATTTT. Translating gives CASSPVVGTDTQYF. This chain joins TRBV6-8 and TRBJ2-3; D gene unclear. The V end lost 6 bases, the J end lost 1 base, and 11 bases lay between the germline ends. The CDR3 spans 14 residues. Germline CDR1 and CDR2: MNHGY and SAAAGT.

This clone was observed many times. The chain uses TRBV11-3 and TRBJ1-3, with 10 bases aligning to TRBD1. The CDR3 has 18 amino acids. Losses at the gene ends were 3 bases for V and 0 bases for J; bases not matched to a gene: 8. Germline CDR1 SGHNT, CDR2 YENEEA. For the CDR3, the DNA is TGTGCCAGCAGCTTGGCGGGACAGGGGATTCGCTCTGGAAACACCATATATTTT. Amino acids: CASSLAGQGIRSGNTIYF.

The chain employs TRBV19 and TRBJ2-2; no reliable D call. Per germline, CDR1 LNHDA and CDR2 SQIVND (reference sequence). V was shortened by 10 bases and J by 4 bases, with 13 bases between the two germline ends. This CDR3 is built from 13 residues. CDR3 sequence: CAISGSLTGELFF. CDR3 coding DNA: TGTGCCATCTCCGGCAGCCTCACCGGGGAGCTGTTTTTT.

By frequency in the sample, this clone is medium-sized (0.01 to 0.1%). The rearrangement links TRBV6-1 to TRBJ2-2; TRBD1 is a possible D gene (5 bases). Germline V gene data show CDR1 as MNHNS and CDR2 as SASEGT. The CDR3 loop spans 17 amino acids. V lost 1 base to trimming and J lost 4 bases, with 16 bases between them. The CDR3 sequence: CASSEGVPDTGTGELFF. Here the CDR3 DNA reads TGTGCCAGCAGTGAAGGGGTGCCGGACACAGGCACCGGGGAGCTGTTTTTT.

This clone was picked up a small number of times. The genes are TRBV6-8 and TRBJ1-6; D is uncertain. Per germline, CDR1 MNHGY and CDR2 SAAAGT. The CDR3 consists of 15 residues. Trimming shortened V by 7 bases and J by 4 bases, and 14 bases separated the two germline ends. CDR3 protein: CASTKTSAYNSPLHF. CDR3 nucleotides: TGTGCCAGCACCAAGACGTCCGCGTATAATTCACCCCTCCACTTT.

This clone qualifies as medium-sized. This sequence joins TRBV6-8 and TRBJ1-2, with 12 bases aligning to TRBD1. Trimming at V came to 6 bases and at J to 7 bases, leaving 6 bases not matched to a gene. Germline V gives CDR1 MNHGY, CDR2 SAAAGT. There are 14 residues in the CDR3. The CDR3 protein is CASRGQGAFVGYTF. CDR3 nucleotides: TGTGCCAGCAGGGGACAGGGGGCATTTGTTGGCTACACCTTC.

V gene TRBV18 combines with J gene TRBJ2-2; a possible D gene is TRBD1 (6 bases). CDR1 is KGHSH and CDR2 is LQKENI in the germline V gene. Trimming left V 6 bases short and J 2 bases short, with 19 bases between. There are 17 residues in the CDR3. The CDR3 sequence is CASSPPNRAQNTGELFF. In DNA form, the CDR3 reads TGTGCCAGCTCGCCTCCAAACAGGGCGCAAAACACCGGGGAGCTGTTTTTT.

The genes are TRBV6-4 and TRBJ2-1; TRBD2 matches at 13 bases. The CDR3 runs to 15 residues. Germline values: CDR1 MRHNA, CDR2 SNTAGT. J gave up 8 bases and V 6 bases, and 7 bases lay outside the gene matches. CDR3 region: CASSDTSGGADEQFF. The CDR3 nucleotides read TGTGCCAGCAGCGATACTAGCGGGGGGGCAGATGAGCAGTTCTTC.

This clone was seen repeatedly, ten times or more. As DNA, the CDR3 is TGTGCCAGCACCCACGGACAGGGCGCCTACGAGCAGTACTTC. Residues: CASTHGQGAYEQYF. The chain employs TRBV6-8 and TRBJ2-7, with TRBD1 matching 8 bases. Germline V gene sequence: CDR1 MNHGY, CDR2 SAAAGT. The CDR3 extends over 14 amino acids. V trimming: 7 bases; J trimming: 2 bases; junction bases outside the gene matches: 7.

The V call is TRBV9, the J call TRBJ2-7, with D perhaps matching TRBD1 or TRBD2 (5 bases each). Germline CDR1 SGDLS, CDR2 YYNGEE. The V and J ends lost 3 bases and 2 bases respectively, with 12 bases between them. The CDR3 totals 14 residues. CDR3 nucleotide sequence: TGTGCCAGCAGCGCCGGGACGGGAACCTACGAGCAGTACTTC. Translation gives CASSAGTGTYEQYF.

This clone was detected only a few times. The rearrangement links TRBV6-8 to TRBJ2-2, with D perhaps TRBD1 or TRBD2 (5 bases each). The germline V and J ends were trimmed by 5 bases and 0 bases, with 13 bases remaining between them. CDR3 length: 16 residues. Germline loops: CDR1 MNHGY, CDR2 SAAAGT. CDR3 in amino acids: CASSDLGDPNTGELFF. The DNA of the CDR3 is TGTGCCAGCAGTGATCTTGGGGACCCGAACACCGGGGAGCTGTTTTTT.

This clone has a count of ten or more. The chain carries TRBV11-3 and TRBJ2-2; 8 positions agree with TRBD1. Germline V gene data show CDR1 as SGHNT and CDR2 as YENEEA. V trimming: 5 bases; J trimming: 3 bases; junction bases outside the gene matches: 5. This CDR3 is 15 amino acids long. The CDR3 region is CASSGGQDYTGELFF. The CDR3 DNA reads as TGTGCCAGCAGCGGGGGACAGGACTACACCGGGGAGCTGTTTTTT.

By sample fraction, this clone is medium-sized (0.01 to 0.1%). The rearrangement uses TRBV11-3 and TRBJ2-2; tentative D call: TRBD1 (5 bases). With 2 bases removed from V and 5 bases from J, the gap between germline ends came to 12 bases. The CDR3 extends over 15 amino acids. CDR1 SGHNT and CDR2 YENEEA come from the germline V gene. The CDR3 region has the DNA TGTGCCAGCAGCTTATACCAGGGTTTGACCGGGGAGCTGTTTTTT. It encodes CASSLYQGLTGELFF.

V and J are TRBV29-1 and TRBJ2-1; D ambiguous. The CDR3 runs to 12 residues. V lost 6 bases and J 8 bases, leaving 14 bases between the germline ends. Germline values: CDR1 SQVTM, CDR2 ANQGSEA. Here the CDR3 reads CSVLTIFDEQFF. The CDR3 DNA sequence: TGCAGCGTGCTTACTATATTCGATGAGCAGTTCTTC.

The V gene is TRBV5-1, the J gene TRBJ1-4; D gene uncertain. V dropped 0 bases and J dropped 4 bases, with 7 bases sitting between them. Germline values: CDR1 SGHRS, CDR2 YFSETQ. The CDR3 has 14 residues. CDR3: CASSLGGFNEKLFF. The CDR3 DNA reads as TGCGCCAGCAGCTTGGGAGGTTTTAATGAAAAACTGTTTTTT.

This clone was counted between two and nine times. V usage is TRBV11-3 and J usage is TRBJ1-4; D is possibly TRBD1 (5 bases). Germline V gene sequence: CDR1 SGHNT, CDR2 YENEEA. V shed 2 bases and J shed 6 bases, with 13 bases lying between them. The length of the CDR3 is 15 residues. In nucleotides, the CDR3 is TGTGCCAGCAGCTTAATGGGGCAGGCTGATGAAAAACTGTTTTTT. Translation: CASSLMGQADEKLFF.

The J gene is TRBJ2-1, the V gene TRBV7-5; the listed D gene, TRBD2, was not tested against the DNA. TRBV7-5 is annotated as a pseudogene. CDR3 length equals 16 residues. The DNA of the CDR3 is TGTGCCAGCAGCTTGGCCCAGCGGGCAAGCCTCGATGAGCAGTTCTTC. Translating it yields CASSLAQRASLDEQFF.

This clone has ten or more counts. The V gene is TRBV9, the J gene TRBJ1-4; 9 bases fit TRBD1. The ends lost 3 bases at V and 0 bases at J; junction bases unmatched: 6. Germline CDR1 reads SGDLS; CDR2 reads YYNGEE. This CDR3 has 17 residues. DNA of the CDR3: TGTGCCAGCAGCGGCGCGGGACAGGGTGCAACTAATGAAAAACTGTTTTTT. Translating gives CASSGAGQGATNEKLFF.

This clone has at least ten counts. Written as DNA, the CDR3 is TGTGCCAGCAGTTTTGACAGGGGGGGCTATGGCTACACCTTC. Translation: CASSFDRGGYGYTF. The chain is built from TRBV6-8 and TRBJ1-2, with 9 bases aligning to TRBD1. The J segment lost 4 bases and the V segment lost 4 bases, leaving 4 bases of the junction unmatched. Looked up from germline, CDR1 is MNHGY and CDR2 is SAAAGT. The CDR3 sequence is 14 residues long.

This clone was detected only a few times. The chain has TRBV23-1 and TRBJ2-3; unclear D gene. TRBV23-1 is an open reading frame, and its role is uncertain. V dropped 6 bases and J dropped 4 bases, with 11 bases sitting between them. There are 13 residues in the CDR3. The CDR3 reads CASSQDTPDTQYF. Here the CDR3 DNA reads TGCGCCAGCAGCCAAGATACCCCAGATACGCAGTATTTT.

This clone was observed many times. As DNA, the CDR3 is TGTGCCAGCAGCAAAAGCACAGGGCTCGGCGGGGAGCTGTTTTTT. Its protein is CASSKSTGLGGELFF. The chain couples TRBV7-7 to TRBJ2-2, with D tentatively TRBD1 (6 bases). The CDR3 covers 15 residues. The germline V and J ends were trimmed by 5 bases and 7 bases, with 17 bases remaining between them. Germline CDR1 SSHAT, CDR2 FNYEAQ (reference sequence). The entire variable domain, with the rest obtained from reference TRBV7-7 and TRBJ2-2, is as follows: GAGVSQSPRYKVTKRGQDVTLRCDPISSHATLYWYQQALGQGPEFLTYFNYEAQPDKSGLPSDRFSAERPEGSISTLTIQRTEQRDSAMYRCASSKSTGLGGELFFGEGSRLTVL.